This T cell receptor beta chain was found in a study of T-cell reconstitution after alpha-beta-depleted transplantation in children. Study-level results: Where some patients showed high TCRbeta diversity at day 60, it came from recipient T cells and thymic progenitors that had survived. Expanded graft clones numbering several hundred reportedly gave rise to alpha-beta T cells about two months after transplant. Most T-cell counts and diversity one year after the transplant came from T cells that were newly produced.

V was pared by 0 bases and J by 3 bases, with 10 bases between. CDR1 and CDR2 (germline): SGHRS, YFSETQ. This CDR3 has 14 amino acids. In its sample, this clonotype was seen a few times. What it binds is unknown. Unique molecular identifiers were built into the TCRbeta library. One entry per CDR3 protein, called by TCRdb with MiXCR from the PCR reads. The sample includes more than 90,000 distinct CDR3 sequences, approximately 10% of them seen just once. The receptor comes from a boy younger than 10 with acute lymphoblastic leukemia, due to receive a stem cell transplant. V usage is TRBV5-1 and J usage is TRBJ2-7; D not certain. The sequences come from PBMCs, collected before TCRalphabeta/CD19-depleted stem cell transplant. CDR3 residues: CASSLASRIYEQYF. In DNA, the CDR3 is TGCGCCAGCAGCTTGGCCTCGAGAATCTACGAGCAGTACTTC. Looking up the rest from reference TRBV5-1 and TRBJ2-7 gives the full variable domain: KAGVTQTPRYLIKTRGQQVTLSCSPISGHRSVSWYQQTPGQGLQFLFEYFSETQRNKGNFPGRFSGRQFSNSRSEMNVSTLELGDSALYLCASSLASRIYEQYFGPGTRLTVT.